These T cell receptor beta chains were read from a single sample in a study of cytomegalovirus exposure and HLA in healthy donors. Produced via immunoSEQ multiplex PCR; TCRdb's table is partial and in-frame only. The sample includes under 150,000 clones, about 78% of them seen just once. Sequencing was performed on PBMCs. These receptors all come from a woman between 25 and 40 years old in good health and CMV-seropositive. The CDR3 runs from the conserved cysteine through the conserved F or W. The order of the fields is clone size, J gene, V gene, D gene, CDR3 protein, CDR3 DNA. D genes are given only for firm matches. Expanded clones are given a class, and other clones once, few, many or no size at all.

clone_size: .; j_call: TRBJ1-2; v_call: TRBV6-5; d_call: .; cdr3_aa: CASSQGLYGYTF; cdr3_nt: TGTGCCAGCTCGCAGGGGCTCTATGGCTACACCTTC
clone_size: .; j_call: TRBJ2-7; v_call: TRBV5-6; d_call: TRBD1; cdr3_aa: CASSLIWQGAVDLYF; cdr3_nt: TGTGCCAGCAGCTTGATCTGGCAGGGGGCTGTAGATCTGTACTTC
clone_size: .; j_call: TRBJ2-1; v_call: TRBV11-2; d_call: .; cdr3_aa: CASTFRGSYNEQFF; cdr3_nt: TGTGCCAGCACCTTTAGGGGGTCCTACAATGAGCAGTTCTTC
clone_size: .; j_call: TRBJ2-5; v_call: TRBV9; d_call: TRBD2; cdr3_aa: CASSVGGVAGGGETQYF; cdr3_nt: TGTGCCAGCAGCGTAGGGGGAGTGGCGGGAGGGGGAGAGACCCAGTACTTC
clone_size: few; j_call: TRBJ2-5; v_call: TRBV6-6; d_call: TRBD1; cdr3_aa: CASRTGQGAETQYF; cdr3_nt: TGTGCCAGCAGGACTGGGCAGGGGGCAGAGACCCAGTACTTC
clone_size: once; j_call: TRBJ2-3; v_call: TRBV6-6; d_call: .; cdr3_aa: CASSSKTGNTDTQYF; cdr3_nt: TGTGCCAGCAGTTCCAAGACGGGTAACACAGATACGCAGTATTTT
clone_size: .; j_call: TRBJ1-2; v_call: TRBV25-1; d_call: TRBD1; cdr3_aa: CASSRGQGHGYTF; cdr3_nt: TGTGCCAGCAGTCGGGGACAGGGCCATGGCTACACCTTC
clone_size: .; j_call: TRBJ2-6; v_call: TRBV5-8; d_call: TRBD1; cdr3_aa: CASSSVKWTGPYGANVLTF; cdr3_nt: TGTGCCAGCAGCTCCGTAAAATGGACAGGGCCCTATGGGGCCAACGTCCTGACTTTC
clone_size: .; j_call: TRBJ1-6; v_call: TRBV6-1; d_call: TRBD1; cdr3_aa: CAGSDKTGDSVILYNSPLHF; cdr3_nt: TGTGCCGGCAGTGACAAGACAGGGGATTCGGTCATCCTCTATAATTCACCCCTCCACTTT
clone_size: .; j_call: TRBJ2-5; v_call: TRBV5-5; d_call: TRBD2; cdr3_aa: CASSLAGTSGLVTQYF; cdr3_nt: TGTGCCAGCAGCTTGGCTGGGACTAGCGGGCTTGTGACCCAGTACTTC
clone_size: few; j_call: TRBJ2-1; v_call: TRBV5-6; d_call: TRBD2; cdr3_aa: CASSLKRGTSGLNEQFF; cdr3_nt: TGTGCCAGCAGCTTGAAGCGGGGGACTAGCGGATTAAATGAGCAGTTCTTC
clone_size: .; j_call: TRBJ1-2; v_call: TRBV7-2; d_call: TRBD1; cdr3_aa: CASSLVFEGTGLNYGYTF; cdr3_nt: TGTGCCAGCAGCTTAGTATTCGAAGGGACAGGGTTAAACTATGGCTACACCTTC
clone_size: .; j_call: TRBJ2-1; v_call: TRBV6-5; d_call: .; cdr3_aa: CASSYSPGGIKFF; cdr3_nt: TGTGCCAGCAGTTACTCTCCCGGGGGAATTAAGTTCTTC
clone_size: .; j_call: TRBJ1-3; v_call: TRBV7-8; d_call: .; cdr3_aa: CASSLGRYPNTIYF; cdr3_nt: TGTGCCAGCAGCCTCGGGAGGTATCCAAACACCATATATTTT
clone_size: .; j_call: TRBJ2-1; v_call: TRBV7-8; d_call: TRBD2; cdr3_aa: CASSLSGGPYNEQFF; cdr3_nt: TGTGCCAGCAGCCTCAGCGGGGGCCCCTACAATGAGCAGTTCTTC
clone_size: .; j_call: TRBJ2-6; v_call: TRBV7-9; d_call: .; cdr3_aa: CASSLSTSQYTGANVLTF; cdr3_nt: TGTGCCAGCAGCTTATCAACATCGCAATATACTGGGGCCAACGTCCTGACTTTC
clone_size: .; j_call: TRBJ2-2; v_call: TRBV2; d_call: TRBD2; cdr3_aa: CASRRRLAGPQAGELFF; cdr3_nt: TGTGCCAGCAGGAGACGACTAGCGGGACCCCAGGCGGGGGAGCTGTTTTTT
clone_size: .; j_call: TRBJ2-3; v_call: TRBV11-2; d_call: .; cdr3_aa: CASSQVVEQYF; cdr3_nt: TGTGCCAGCTCACAGGTTGTGGAGCAGTATTTT
clone_size: .; j_call: TRBJ1-1; v_call: TRBV5-4; d_call: .; cdr3_aa: CASSSRGDFTEAFF; cdr3_nt: TGTGCCAGCAGCTCTCGGGGGGACTTCACTGAAGCTTTCTTT
clone_size: .; j_call: TRBJ1-4; v_call: TRBV7-2; d_call: TRBD1; cdr3_aa: CASSYGQGASEKLFF; cdr3_nt: TGTGCCAGCAGCTACGGACAGGGGGCGTCTGAAAAACTGTTTTTT
clone_size: .; j_call: TRBJ1-4; v_call: TRBV6-1; d_call: .; cdr3_aa: CASSLQVRNEKLFF; cdr3_nt: TGTGCCAGCAGTCTACAGGTCCGGAATGAAAAACTGTTTTTT
clone_size: .; j_call: TRBJ1-5; v_call: TRBV10-3; d_call: .; cdr3_aa: CAISESSSRPGGNQPQHF; cdr3_nt: TGTGCCATCAGTGAGTCGTCTTCCCGTCCCGGGGGCAATCAGCCCCAGCATTTT
clone_size: once; j_call: TRBJ2-1; v_call: TRBV5-1; d_call: .; cdr3_aa: CASSLPAPYNEQFF; cdr3_nt: TGCGCCAGCAGCCTCCCCGCGCCCTACAATGAGCAGTTCTTC
clone_size: .; j_call: TRBJ1-6; v_call: TRBV5-4; d_call: TRBD1; cdr3_aa: CASSTRGTGDSPLHF; cdr3_nt: TGTGCCAGCAGCACCCGAGGGACAGGGGATTCACCCCTCCACTTT
clone_size: .; j_call: TRBJ1-5; v_call: TRBV27; d_call: TRBD1; cdr3_aa: CASSFNGQGEQPQHF; cdr3_nt: TGTGCCAGCAGTTTTAACGGACAGGGGGAACAGCCCCAGCATTTT
clone_size: few; j_call: TRBJ2-3; v_call: TRBV5-1; d_call: TRBD2; cdr3_aa: CASSDGTSGSDTQYF; cdr3_nt: TGCGCCAGCAGCGACGGGACTAGCGGGAGTGATACGCAGTATTTT
clone_size: few; j_call: TRBJ1-6; v_call: TRBV6-1; d_call: .; cdr3_aa: CASIRSGSPLHF; cdr3_nt: TGTGCCAGCATTAGGTCGGGATCACCCCTCCACTTT
clone_size: .; j_call: TRBJ1-5; v_call: TRBV6-1; d_call: .; cdr3_aa: CASSDLPKGVHQPQHF; cdr3_nt: TGTGCCAGCAGTGATCTTCCTAAGGGAGTCCATCAGCCCCAGCATTTT
clone_size: .; j_call: TRBJ1-6; v_call: TRBV19; d_call: .; cdr3_aa: CASSAIIGDSPLHF; cdr3_nt: TGTGCCAGTAGTGCCATCATCGGGGATTCACCCCTCCACTTT
clone_size: .; j_call: TRBJ2-3; v_call: TRBV4-2; d_call: TRBD2; cdr3_aa: CASSQDGLAGADTQYF; cdr3_nt: TGTGCCAGCAGCCAAGACGGGCTAGCGGGAGCAGATACGCAGTATTTT
clone_size: .; j_call: TRBJ2-2; v_call: TRBV6-5; d_call: .; cdr3_aa: CASSYREVNTGELFF; cdr3_nt: TGTGCCAGCAGTTACAGGGAGGTGAACACCGGGGAGCTGTTTTTT
clone_size: .; j_call: TRBJ1-2; v_call: TRBV5-1; d_call: TRBD1; cdr3_aa: CASSITTGDGGYTF; cdr3_nt: TGCGCCAGCAGCATCACTACAGGGGACGGTGGCTACACCTTC
clone_size: .; j_call: TRBJ2-3; v_call: TRBV7-9; d_call: .; cdr3_aa: CASSFSGADTQYF; cdr3_nt: TGTGCCAGCAGCTTCTCCGGAGCAGATACGCAGTATTTT
clone_size: .; j_call: TRBJ1-5; v_call: TRBV5-8; d_call: .; cdr3_aa: CASSIRESNQPQHF; cdr3_nt: TGTGCCAGCAGCATCCGGGAGTCCAATCAGCCCCAGCATTTT
clone_size: .; j_call: TRBJ1-1; v_call: TRBV11-3; d_call: TRBD1; cdr3_aa: CASSTKDRANTEAFF; cdr3_nt: TGTGCCAGCAGCACAAAGGACAGGGCGAACACTGAAGCTTTCTTT
clone_size: .; j_call: TRBJ1-2; v_call: TRBV9; d_call: .; cdr3_aa: CARTYSLPTF; cdr3_nt: TGTGCCAGAACCTACAGCCTTCCCACCTTC
clone_size: few; j_call: TRBJ1-1; v_call: TRBV7-8; d_call: .; cdr3_aa: CASSRGQHTEAFF; cdr3_nt: TGTGCCAGCAGCCGCGGACAGCACACTGAAGCTTTCTTT
clone_size: .; j_call: TRBJ2-7; v_call: TRBV6-5; d_call: TRBD2; cdr3_aa: CASSRTSGKEYF; cdr3_nt: TGTGCCAGCAGTCGGACTAGCGGGAAGGAGTACTTC
clone_size: .; j_call: TRBJ1-1; v_call: TRBV7-3; d_call: .; cdr3_aa: CASSLFVNTEAFF; cdr3_nt: TGTGCCAGCAGCTTATTCGTGAACACTGAAGCTTTCTTT
clone_size: .; j_call: TRBJ2-2; v_call: TRBV1; d_call: .; cdr3_aa: CTSSQDIDSKSGTGELFF; cdr3_nt: TGCACCAGCAGCCAAGATATCGACTCTAAAAGCGGGACCGGGGAGCTGTTTTTT
clone_size: .; j_call: TRBJ2-7; v_call: TRBV19; d_call: .; cdr3_aa: CASSARGYEQYF; cdr3_nt: TGTGCCAGTAGCGCCAGGGGCTACGAGCAGTACTTC
clone_size: .; j_call: TRBJ1-2; v_call: TRBV5-4; d_call: .; cdr3_aa: CASSLGGELGYGYTF; cdr3_nt: TGTGCCAGCAGCTTGGGGGGGGAACTGGGCTATGGCTACACCTTC